These T cell receptor beta chains were read from a single sample in a study of neoadjuvant anti-PD-1 for oral cavity cancer. Libraries were prepared by immunoSEQ multiplex PCR; TCRdb keeps only in-frame clonotypes and omits some of them. The sample has roughly 60,000 clones, 65% to 85% seen once. The sample was PBMCs, taken before nivolumab (anti-PD-1) treatment. Receptors originate from a person aged 40 to 85 with oral cavity squamous cell carcinoma. CDR3s leave out the opening cysteine and the closing phenylalanine or tryptophan. The D gene is left open where the match is weak.

v_call d_call cdr3_aa
TRBV6-1 NA ASSAGATYEQY
TRBV28 NA ASSLGAYSSYEQY
TRBV2 TRBD1 ASSRQGAGNQPQH
TRBV2 TRBD1 ASSLDRVKTDTQY
TRBV6-6 TRBD1 ASRLGQGGDEQY
TRBV6-4 NA ASSDNGKGYT
TRBV5-1 NA ASSLAGSTDTQY
TRBV9 TRBD2 ASSVMLAGEDTQY
TRBV27 NA ASSNRDQPYEQY
TRBV29-1 NA SVSHDAGSTDTQY
TRBV4-1 TRBD1 ASSQATIFSGQGNSEQY
TRBV27 TRBD2 ASSSRTSSEEQF
TRBV21-1 NA ASSSFIGQGRHYEQY
TRBV5-4 NA ASSLDGGASTDTQY
TRBV5-6 TRBD1 ASSLLTGLGDGYT
TRBV7-3 NA ASSSGQGHYGYT
TRBV2 TRBD1 ASKFVPGQGNEQF
TRBV27 NA ASSLSRAGQEKLF
TRBV27 NA ASSFSSSYEQY
TRBV7-3 NA ASSLIPQTANTGELF
TRBV7-9 TRBD2 ASSSEAGGKFDEQF
TRBV5-6 NA ASSFENYGYT
TRBV2 NA ASSARADWDGYT
TRBV5-1 NA ASSEKDGFSYNSPLH
TRBV11-2 NA ASSSLGNTEAF
TRBV5-1 NA ASSSRTSSSYNEQF
TRBV27 NA ASSRAGTGNEKLF
TRBV6-5 NA ASSRGTLTGELF
TRBV6-7 TRBD1 ASSLDRGVKNIQY
TRBV19 NA ASCPIAPGELF
TRBV7-2 TRBD2 ASSFSTSEPYNEQF
TRBV27 NA ASSFGDTQY
TRBV6-1 NA ASRGGGELF
TRBV28 TRBD2 ASSFTSGTGELF
TRBV5-1 NA ASSLESGRDNQPQH
TRBV2 NA ASSGTGSGANVLT
TRBV7-8 NA ASSLGAGLPYEQY
TRBV5-1 TRBD2 ASSVYSGSEYEQY
TRBV28 TRBD2 ASVGGGEDTQY
TRBV9 TRBD1 ASSAPQGMNTEAF
TRBV6-4 TRBD2 ASSPIGTSGRTTDTQY
TRBV19 TRBD1 ASRDRGQVGTEAF
TRBV11-2 NA ASSLGLWAGRRNEQF
TRBV11-2 NA ASSGYRGGELF
TRBV6-1 TRBD2 ASSDGGVVETQY